The 23 T cell receptor beta chains reported below all come from one sample, sequenced in a study of beta chain features in type 1 diabetes. Study results and caveats: All four CD4+ subsets of Type 1 diabetes patients contained TCRB CDR3s that were moderately but significantly shorter.

cDNA synthesis used the whole RNA isolate, giving expressed TCRB sequences. Assay used: immunoSEQ multiplex PCR; TCRdb lists only in-frame clones, some missing. Of about 53,000 clones in the sample, around 60% were seen once. These receptors have no known antigen. Sequences were obtained from stem cell memory CD4+ T cells from blood. The receptors were sampled from a woman aged 30 to 39 with type 1 diabetes.

The chain combines TRBV10-1 with TRBJ2-3; 9 bases are a match to TRBD2. The junction had 2 bases not matched to a gene; V was cut back by 7 bases and J by 0 bases. This CDR3 contains 14 residues. The germline V gene has CDR1 WNHNN and CDR2 SYGVQD (reference sequence). CDR3 residues: CASKAGGSTDTQYF. CDR3 sequence (DNA): TGCGCCAGCAAAGCGGGAGGAAGCACAGATACGCAGTATTTT.

J is TRBJ2-2 and V is TRBV18; no firm D call. V dropped 4 bases and J dropped 1 base, with 7 bases sitting between them. The CDR3 is 14 residues long. CDR1 and CDR2 from the germline V gene are KGHSH and LQKENI. CDR3 in amino acids: CASSLQMNTGELFF. As DNA, the CDR3 is TGTGCCAGCTCACTGCAGATGAACACCGGGGAGCTGTTTTTT.

Only one count was recorded for this clone. J is TRBJ1-2 and V is TRBV11-3; D is uncertain. Germline V gene sequence: CDR1 SGHNT, CDR2 YENEEA. The CDR3 loop spans 13 amino acids. Trimming left V 5 bases short and J 0 bases short, with 7 bases between. The CDR3 spells CASSLSANYGYTF. The CDR3 nucleotides read TGTGCCAGCAGCCTTTCGGCTAACTATGGCTACACCTTC.

There are a few counts of this clone. The chain has TRBV7-3 and TRBJ2-7, with TRBD1 identical over 8 bases. The CDR3 extends over 15 amino acids. V was clipped by 0 bases and J by 2 bases; unmatched bases: 3. From germline, CDR1 is SGHTA and CDR2 FQGTGA. The DNA of the CDR3 is TGTGCCAGCAGCTTAACGCCGACAGGGGCCTACGAGCAGTACTTC. The encoded protein is CASSLTPTGAYEQYF.

This clone was counted a few times. The chain couples TRBV18 to TRBJ2-7; no firm D call. V shed 1 base and J shed 1 base, with 8 bases lying between them. The CDR3 is 14 amino acids. In germline, CDR1 is KGHSH, CDR2 LQKENI. CDR3 sequence reads: CASSPLGTSYEQYF. CDR3 sequence (DNA): TGTGCCAGCTCACCACTCGGTACTTCCTACGAGCAGTACTTC.

J is TRBJ2-1 and V is TRBV5-1; 7 nucleotides align to TRBD2. The CDR3 covers 14 residues. With V trimmed by 5 bases and J by 7 bases, 9 bases remained unmatched. Germline CDR1 is SGHRS and CDR2 is YFSETQ. CDR3 in DNA: TGCGCCAGCAGTCGAGATATGCGGGGGAATGAGCAGTTCTTC. Translation gives CASSRDMRGNEQFF.

V gene TRBV5-4 combines with J gene TRBJ2-1, with 8 bases that match TRBD2. With V trimmed by 1 base and J by 7 bases, 7 bases remained unmatched. Per the germline V gene, CDR1 is SGHNT and CDR2 is YYREEE (reference sequence). The CDR3 is 15 residues long. CDR3 coding DNA: TGTGCCAGCAGCTTGCAGACTAGCGTGGCGAATGAGCAGTTCTTC. Translated: CASSLQTSVANEQFF.

In DNA form, the CDR3 reads TGTGCCAGCAGTCCGGGACAGGGGGCATACAATGAGCAGTTCTTC. Amino acids: CASSPGQGAYNEQFF. This chain joins TRBV5-4 and TRBJ2-1; 12 bases fit TRBD1. Germline trimming cut 5 bases from V and 4 bases from J; bases unmatched to any gene: 4. The CDR3 is 15 residues long. Germline CDR1 and CDR2: SGHNT and YYREEE (reference sequence).

The rearrangement uses TRBV28 and TRBJ2-1; 9 positions match TRBD2. The germline V gene encodes CDR1 MDHEN and CDR2 SYDVKM. Unmatched junction bases numbered 5, after V lost 4 bases and J lost 4 bases. CDR3 size: 15 residues. The CDR3 coding sequence is TGTGCCAGCAGTTGGGAGACTAGCGGTTACAATGAGCAGTTCTTC. Its translation: CASSWETSGYNEQFF. Full variable domain (missing parts from reference TRBV28 and TRBJ2-1): DVKVTQSSRYLVKRTGEKVFLECVQDMDHENMFWYRQDPGLGLRLIYFSYDVKMKEKGDIPEGYSVSREKKERFSLILESASTNQTSMYLCASSWETSGYNEQFFGPGTRLTVL.

This clone appeared a few times. The chain joins TRBV7-3 to TRBJ2-2, with D possibly TRBD1 on 5 matching bases. CDR1 and CDR2 (germline): SGHTA, FQGTGA. This CDR3 is built from 16 residues. V lost 0 bases, J lost 9 bases, and 17 bases lay in between. The CDR3 nucleotides read TGTGCCAGCAGCTTAACTTTTCAGGGTCCCTCTCGGGAGCTGTTTTTT. It specifies CASSLTFQGPSRELFF.

The chain uses TRBV7-3 and TRBJ2-2; 12 nucleotides match TRBD2. CDR3 length: 18 residues. Trimming removed 5 bases from V and 0 bases from J; junction bases left unmatched: 7. In germline, CDR1 is SGHTA, CDR2 FQGTGA. The CDR3 is CASSRLAGARPNTGELFF. The DNA for the CDR3 is TGTGCCAGCAGCCGACTAGCGGGAGCCCGACCGAACACCGGGGAGCTGTTTTTT.

This clone was counted between two and nine times. V gene TRBV7-9 combines with J gene TRBJ1-2; 7 nucleotides match TRBD1. J gave up 5 bases and V 5 bases, and 5 bases lay outside the gene matches. CDR1 is SEHNR and CDR2 is FQNEAQ in the germline V gene (reference sequence). This CDR3 comprises 13 residues. CDR3 sequence: CASSARDSYGYTF. DNA of the CDR3: TGTGCCAGCAGCGCCCGGGACAGTTATGGCTACACCTTC.

J is TRBJ1-4 and V is TRBV30; TRBD1 might be the D (6 bases). Germline V gives CDR1 GTSNPN, CDR2 SVGIG (reference sequence). The CDR3 loop spans 15 amino acids. The V and J ends lost 2 bases and 5 bases respectively, with 15 bases between them. CDR3: CAWSRMGALNEKLFF. The CDR3 bases are TGTGCCTGGAGTCGAATGGGGGCGCTAAATGAAAAACTGTTTTTT.

The V and J genes are TRBV11-3 and TRBJ2-5, with D possibly matching TRBD1 (6 bases). Trimming left V 3 bases short and J 4 bases short, with 9 bases between. The CDR3 has 13 amino acids. Per germline, CDR1 SGHNT and CDR2 YENEEA. CDR3: CASSFGQLETQYF. CDR3 nucleotides: TGTGCCAGCAGCTTCGGACAGTTAGAGACCCAGTACTTC.

The chain has TRBV19 and TRBJ1-2; 12 positions agree with TRBD1. V shed 4 bases, J shed 4 bases, and the junction held 7 bases outside the gene matches. Germline V gene sequence: CDR1 LNHDA, CDR2 SQIVND (reference sequence). The CDR3 is made up of 16 amino acids. Written as DNA, the CDR3 is TGTGCCAGTAGTAAGCCCGGGACAGGGGGCTTCTATGGCTACACCTTC. Translating gives CASSKPGTGGFYGYTF.

The rearrangement uses TRBV19 and TRBJ2-1; 7 bases agree with TRBD1. The CDR3 is 17 residues long. The J segment lost 9 bases and the V segment lost 2 bases, leaving 16 bases of the junction unmatched. Germline-derived CDR1 and CDR2 are LNHDA and SQIVND (reference sequence). This CDR3 reads CASSITRLVGGQVEQFF. As DNA, the CDR3 is TGTGCCAGTAGTATAACCCGATTGGTAGGGGGCCAAGTTGAGCAGTTCTTC.

The chain employs TRBV7-3 and TRBJ1-5, with D tentatively TRBD1 (5 bases). CDR1 is SGHTA, CDR2 FQGTGA, per germline. The CDR3 is 13 residues long. The ends were cut back, 5 bases at V and 5 bases at J, with 10 bases in the middle. The chain's CDR3 is CASSGGVDQPQHF. CDR3 DNA: TGTGCCAGCAGCGGGGGGGTGGATCAGCCCCAGCATTTT. The variable domain in full, completed from reference TRBV7-3 and TRBJ1-5, reads GAGVSQTPSNKVTEKGKYVELRCDPISGHTALYWYRQSLGQGPEFLIYFQGTGAADDSGLPNDRFFAVRPEGSVSTLKIQRTERGDSAVYLCASSGGVDQPQHFGDGTRLSIL.

The genes are TRBV6-5 and TRBJ1-1; possible D gene TRBD1, 5 bases. Trimming removed 2 bases from V and 5 bases from J, with 15 bases in between. This CDR3 has 15 residues. Germline values: CDR1 MNHEY, CDR2 SVGAGI. The CDR3 is CASSYARVGGTEAFF. The CDR3 nucleotides are TGTGCCAGCAGTTACGCCAGGGTCGGGGGGACTGAAGCTTTCTTT.

This clone was seen only once. The rearrangement uses TRBV29-1 and TRBJ2-7; 10 bases line up with TRBD2. The junction had 14 bases not matched to a gene; V was cut back by 5 bases and J by 10 bases. The length of the CDR3 is 14 residues. CDR1 SQVTM and CDR2 ANQGSEA come from the germline V gene. The CDR3 here is CSVLPRGSGRPQYF. CDR3 nucleotide sequence: TGCAGCGTTCTCCCCCGTGGTAGCGGGAGGCCTCAGTACTTC.

This chain connects TRBV29-1 to TRBJ1-1; maybe TRBD1 (6 bases). With 7 bases removed from V and 1 base from J, the gap between germline ends came to 13 bases. CDR1 is SQVTM and CDR2 is ANQGSEA in the germline V gene. CDR3 size: 13 residues. The CDR3 protein is CSAPVGANTEAFF. The CDR3 coding sequence is TGCAGCGCCCCAGTGGGGGCGAACACTGAAGCTTTCTTT.

The V and J genes are TRBV5-1 and TRBJ2-3; TRBD2 is a possible D gene (6 bases). The V gene's germline CDR1 is SGHRS and CDR2 YFSETQ. The CDR3 runs 17 residues. Trimming removed 5 bases from V and 0 bases from J, with 19 bases in between. Here the CDR3 DNA reads TGCGCCAGCAGTCCCAAGACTGGGGGAGGTAGCACAGATACGCAGTATTTT. Amino acids: CASSPKTGGGSTDTQYF.

This chain joins TRBV28 and TRBJ2-1, with TRBD1 as a possible D gene (5 bases). The CDR3 spans 14 residues. Trimming stripped 4 bases from V and 2 bases from J, with 9 bases between. Germline lookup yields CDR1 MDHEN and CDR2 SYDVKM. CDR3 sequence reads: CASSSQGPYNEQFF. The CDR3 DNA reads as TGTGCCAGCAGTTCTCAGGGCCCCTACAATGAGCAGTTCTTC.

The V gene is TRBV28, the J gene TRBJ1-1, with 10 bases lining up with TRBD1. CDR3 size: 14 residues. Germline trimming cut 3 bases from V and 9 bases from J; bases unmatched to any gene: 7. Looked up from germline, CDR1 is MDHEN and CDR2 is SYDVKM. The CDR3: CASSFRGTGAKAFF. CDR3 nucleotide sequence: TGTGCCAGCAGTTTTCGCGGGACAGGGGCGAAAGCTTTCTTT.